This TCR beta chain was sequenced during a study of cytomegalovirus exposure and HLA in healthy donors. Overall study results and limits: Under in vitro conditions, three CMV-associated chains were confirmed as specific for CMV antigens.

The PCR made use of 60 Vbeta and 13 Jbeta primers. Profiling relied on immunoSEQ multiplex PCR, and the TCRdb table lists in-frame clones only, not all of them. The sample contains 65,000 or so clones, 60% to 65% of which appear only once. Germline CDR1 is GTSNPN and CDR2 is SVGIG (reference sequence). The CDR3 is 13 amino acids. V lost 8 bases, J lost 0 bases, and 12 bases lay in between. Points on this clone: What it recognizes is unknown.

The material sequenced was PBMCs. V usage is TRBV30 and J usage is TRBJ2-3, with a weak D call TRBD2 (6 bases). The source is a man aged 25-45 years in good health and CMV-seronegative. As DNA, the CDR3 is TGTGCCGGAAAGCGGGCTAGCACAGATACGCAGTATTTT. Translating it yields CAGKRASTDTQYF.